This T cell receptor beta chain was recovered during a study of blood T cell repertoires in COVID-19. Study details: Spain, Italy and the United States supplied samples that represented acute and convalescent COVID-19. PBMCs, B-cell-depleted T cells, or T cells were the source of the cDNA or gDNA that made up the material.

Authors' analysis steps: Cell counts per sample came from amplifying reference gene primers. TCRdb's copy holds only in-frame clones and misses some; the assay was immunoSEQ multiplex PCR. V, J and clone size reflect that table, while D and trimming were determined from the DNA. The sample comprises roughly 99,000 clones, 89% of which are singletons, and 4.5% to 5% rests with the top ten. The trim removed 2 bases at V and 8 bases at J, leaving 12 bases unmatched. The CDR3 sequence is 16 residues long. CDR1 and CDR2 from the germline V gene are MNHEY and SMNVEV (reference sequence). The V and J genes are TRBV27 and TRBJ1-2, with TRBD1 matching over 9 bases. The receptor's source is a man in his forties or fifties with active or convalescent COVID-19. The specimen sequenced was peripheral blood. DNA of the CDR3: TGTGCCAGCAGTTTAGGGGCCGGGACAGGGTACGTGGGCTACACCTTC. As protein: CASSLGAGTGYVGYTF.